The clone carrying this T cell receptor beta chain has a single count. Trimming cost V 0 bases and J 8 bases, with 16 bases left between them. CDR3 size: 16 residues. Germline-derived CDR1 and CDR2 are LNHNV and YYDKDF (reference sequence). Clones were read by immunoSEQ multiplex PCR, and TCRdb kept only the in-frame ones, dropping some. The table lists roughly 260,000 clones, 91% of them singletons, with around 2.5% in the top ten. Seattle participants joined during active infection and were tracked over time. The data stem from a study of blood T cell repertoires in COVID-19. Study information: The United States, Italy and Spain supplied acute and convalescent COVID-19 samples. T cells, B-cell-depleted T cells, or PBMCs supplied cDNA or gDNA.

The source of this sequence is a person under 35 with COVID-19, enrolled during active disease. The sequenced sample was peripheral blood. This chain joins TRBV15 and TRBJ1-4; D is ambiguous. CDR3 loop: CATSRDYQGPREKLFF. The CDR3 nucleotides read TGTGCCACCAGCAGAGATTATCAAGGCCCGAGGGAAAAACTGTTTTTT.